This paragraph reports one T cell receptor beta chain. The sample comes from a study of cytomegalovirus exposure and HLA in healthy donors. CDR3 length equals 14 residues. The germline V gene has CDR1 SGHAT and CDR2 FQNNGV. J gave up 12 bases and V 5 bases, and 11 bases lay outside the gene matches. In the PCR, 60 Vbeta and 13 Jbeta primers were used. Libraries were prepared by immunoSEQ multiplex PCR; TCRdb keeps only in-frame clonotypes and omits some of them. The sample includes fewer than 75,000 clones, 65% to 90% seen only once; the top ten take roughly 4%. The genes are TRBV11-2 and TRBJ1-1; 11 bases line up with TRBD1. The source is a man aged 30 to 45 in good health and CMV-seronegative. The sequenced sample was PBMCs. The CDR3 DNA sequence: TGTGCCAGCAGCACACTCCCGGGACAGGGGGTTTCTTTCTTT. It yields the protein CASSTLPGQGVSFF.